This entry concerns a single T cell receptor beta chain. Its antigen is currently unknown. V lost 4 bases, J lost 1 base, and 1 base stayed unmatched. CDR1 is SNHLY, CDR2 FYNNEI, per germline. The CDR3 covers 15 residues. This entry belongs to a study of T cell repertoires and Cas9 in healthy adults. The overall study: SpCas9-reactive CD4 and CD8 T cells were characterized for potency, cytotoxicity and lineage.

Study-level findings and limits: Reportedly, SpCas9-reactive effector T cell proliferation and function were mitigated by SpCas9-reactive Tregs in vitro.

Sequencing was performed with immunoSEQ multiplex PCR; in TCRdb, only in-frame clones are kept and a portion is missing. The sample contains tens of thousands of clones, around 90% of which appear only once. The sequencing sample was made of CD4+ effector T cells (CD127+, CD25-, CD137-, CD154-) from PBMCs; culture status not recorded. The chain employs TRBV2 and TRBJ2-3; 11 bases line up with TRBD2. This sequence was found in a human donor in good health. The CDR3 sequence: CASSALAGGTDTQYF. The CDR3 coding sequence is TGTGCCAGCAGTGCACTAGCGGGGGGCACAGATACGCAGTATTTT.